These T cell receptor beta chains were read from a single sample in a study of T cell responses to AZD1222 COVID-19 vaccine. The repertoire was sequenced with immunoSEQ multiplex PCR; TCRdb's copy has only in-frame clones and lacks some. The sample yields around 130,000 clones, 70% to 90% seen once. Sequenced here: peripheral blood, sampled 28 days after the second AZD1222 dose. All receptors derive from an adult who received the AZD1222 COVID-19 vaccine. CDR3s include the opening cysteine and the closing phenylalanine or tryptophan. D genes are given only for firm matches. Size tells how often a clone was seen (once, few, many) or the class of an expanded clone, and some rows leave it out.

TRBJ1-2	TRBD1	-	TRBV11-3	TGTGCCAGCAGCACGGGACAGAAGTTCGATGGCTACACCTTC	CASSTGQKFDGYTF
TRBJ2-3	-	-	TRBV7-9	TGTGCCAGCAGCTTGCCAGGGAGCACAGATACGCAGTATTTT	CASSLPGSTDTQYF
TRBJ1-2	-	-	TRBV12-3/TRBV12-4	TGTGCCAGCAGTCAGACTGTGAACTATGGCTACACCTTC	CASSQTVNYGYTF
TRBJ1-2	-	-	TRBV7-8	TGTGCCAGCAGCTTAGACCGCAGCGGCGGCTACACCTTC	CASSLDRSGGYTF
TRBJ2-2	TRBD2	-	TRBV5-4	TGTGCCAGCAGGGAGCGGGACCCGAACACCGGGGAGCTGTTTTTT	CASRERDPNTGELFF
TRBJ2-2	-	-	TRBV30	TGTGCCTGGAGTGGACTAGTGAACACCGGGGAGCTGTTTTTT	CAWSGLVNTGELFF
TRBJ1-4	-	-	TRBV7-9	TGTGCCAGCAGCTTGAGCATCGGTAATGAAAAACTGTTTTTT	CASSLSIGNEKLFF
TRBJ1-5	-	few	TRBV15	TGTGCCACCAGCAGACTCTGGGATCAGCCCCAGCATTTT	CATSRLWDQPQHF
TRBJ2-3	-	-	TRBV7-2	TGTGCCAGCAGTCCGGGACTCAACACAGATACGCAGTATTTT	CASSPGLNTDTQYF
TRBJ1-5	-	once	TRBV6-1	TGTGCCAGCAGTGAAGGAGGGGGCAATCAGCCCCAGCATTTT	CASSEGGGNQPQHF
TRBJ2-7	-	once	TRBV3-1/TRBV3-2	TGTGCCAGCAGCCAGGGGGGACTCTCCTACGAGCAGTACTTC	CASSQGGLSYEQYF
TRBJ1-3	-	-	TRBV9	TGTGCCAGCAGCGGGGGGGCTTCTGGAAACACCATATATTTT	CASSGGASGNTIYF
TRBJ1-2	-	-	TRBV6-1	TGTGCCAGCAGTGAAGTCAGGGCAGGATCGTATGGCTACACCTTC	CASSEVRAGSYGYTF
TRBJ1-2	-	-	TRBV6-2/TRBV6-3	TGTGCCAGCAGCCGGGACGGCTGGCTTGACTATGGCTACACCTTC	CASSRDGWLDYGYTF
TRBJ2-6	-	-	TRBV19	TGTGCCAGTATTCACCGATCTGGGGCCAACGTCCTGACTTTC	CASIHRSGANVLTF
TRBJ1-1	-	-	TRBV19	TGTGCCAGTAGTAACGGGAGGGCAGGGTCAGACACTGAAGCTTTCTTT	CASSNGRAGSDTEAFF
TRBJ1-2	-	-	TRBV30	TGTGCCTGGTCCATCGGGTTTTATGGCTACACCTTC	CAWSIGFYGYTF
TRBJ1-1	TRBD1	-	TRBV6-5	TGTGCCAGCAGTTACTCACAGGGGGCAACTTTCTTT	CASSYSQGATFF
TRBJ1-1	-	-	TRBV5-1	TGCGCCAGCAGCTTGGCCCCTCTCGACAGATCCCTTGAAGCTTTCTTT	CASSLAPLDRSLEAFF
TRBJ1-6	TRBD1	-	TRBV5-4	TGTGCCAGCAGCTTGGAGGGGACAGCGAATTCACCCCTCCACTTT	CASSLEGTANSPLHF
TRBJ2-1	-	-	TRBV5-1	TGCGCCAGCAGCTTGATGGACCTCCTAGACAATGAGCAGTTCTTC	CASSLMDLLDNEQFF
TRBJ2-1	TRBD2	-	TRBV27	TGTGCCAGCAACAAACTAGCGGGGGTTTACCATGAGCAGTTCTTC	CASNKLAGVYHEQFF
TRBJ1-1	TRBD1	-	TRBV6-5	TGTGCCAGCAGTTTGGGGACAGGAAGTATTACTGAAGCTTTCTTT	CASSLGTGSITEAFF
TRBJ2-6	TRBD2	-	TRBV7-3	TGTGCCAGCAGCTCCCGAGGGAGGGAGCCTGGGGCCAACGTCCTGACTTTC	CASSSRGREPGANVLTF
TRBJ1-2	TRBD1	-	TRBV27	TGTGCCAGCAGGCGATCGGGACAGCCTAACTATGGCTACACCTTC	CASRRSGQPNYGYTF
TRBJ1-5	-	-	TRBV27	TGTGCCAGCAGTTCGTACAGGGCCAATCAGCCCCAGCATTTT	CASSSYRANQPQHF
TRBJ1-2	TRBD1	-	TRBV2	TGTGCCAGCAGGGGAATTAGACAGGGGGCAAGCGATGGCTACACCTTC	CASRGIRQGASDGYTF
TRBJ2-3	TRBD2	-	TRBV14	TGTGCCAGCAGCCGGACTAGCGGCACAGATACGCAGTATTTT	CASSRTSGTDTQYF
TRBJ2-1	TRBD1	-	TRBV28	TGTGCCAGCAGTAGAAAGACAGGGGGGTTCTTCTACAATGAGCAGTTCTTC	CASSRKTGGFFYNEQFF
TRBJ1-1	-	-	TRBV2	TGTGCCAGCAGTGATTTTTTAGTTAGCAGTGAAGCTTTCTTT	CASSDFLVSSEAFF
TRBJ1-2	-	-	TRBV11-2	TGTGCCAGCAGCTTGAGTCAGGGTACAAAGTATGGCTACACCTTC	CASSLSQGTKYGYTF
TRBJ1-5	-	-	TRBV7-9	TGTGCCAGCAGCAACATACAGGGCGGGCAGCCCCAGCATTTT	CASSNIQGGQPQHF
TRBJ1-2	TRBD1	-	TRBV9	TGTGCCAGCAGCGTAGGGAGGGGGCAAGGGAAGAACGGCTACACCTTC	CASSVGRGQGKNGYTF
TRBJ1-2	-	-	TRBV28	TGTGCCAGCAGTCCCTTGCCACGTTATGGCTACACCTTC	CASSPLPRYGYTF
TRBJ1-1	-	-	TRBV6-2/TRBV6-3	TGTGCCAGCAGTTGGTCGGATAACACTGAAGCTTTCTTT	CASSWSDNTEAFF
TRBJ1-5	TRBD1	-	TRBV5-5	TGTGCCAGCAGCTTTCAGGGGGCGAGCAATCAGCCCCAGCATTTT	CASSFQGASNQPQHF
TRBJ1-1	-	-	TRBV9	TGTGCCAGCAGCGTATCGGACAGCCGTGAAGCTTTCTTT	CASSVSDSREAFF
TRBJ1-3	-	-	TRBV6-5	TGTGCCAGCACGGGCAGGGACGTTGCCGGAAACACCATATATTTT	CASTGRDVAGNTIYF
TRBJ1-1	-	-	TRBV4-2	TGTGCCAGCAGCCAAATGCCGACAGGGAACACTGAAGCTTTCTTT	CASSQMPTGNTEAFF
TRBJ2-3	TRBD2	-	TRBV9	TGTGCCAGCAGCCCAGACTGGAGCGGGGGATTCACAGATACGCAGTATTTT	CASSPDWSGGFTDTQYF
TRBJ1-1	-	-	TRBV10-1	TGCGCCAGCAGTGATTTTAGCACTGAAGCTTTCTTT	CASSDFSTEAFF
TRBJ1-2	-	-	TRBV3-1/TRBV3-2	TGTGCCAGCAGCCACCAGACGGGCGGCTACACCTTC	CASSHQTGGYTF
TRBJ2-6	-	-	TRBV2	TGTGCCAGCACTGAGGGCGACAGGGCCAACGTCCTGACTTTC	CASTEGDRANVLTF